The present T cell receptor (beta chain) was sequenced within a study of T-cell reconstitution after alpha-beta-depleted transplantation in children. Preparation of the TCRbeta library involved a method that used unique molecular identifiers. TCRdb called the PCR reads again in MiXCR, with one record for every CDR3 protein. The repertoire has some 500,000 distinct CDR3 sequences, 30% to 35% of them found once; the top ten carry more than 2%. Germline-derived CDR1 and CDR2 are ENHRY and SYGVKD. Trimming at V came to 5 bases and at J to 5 bases, leaving 8 bases not matched to a gene. The length of the CDR3 is 14 residues.

This clonotype originated in a human donor who donated a stem cell graft to a child with aplastic anemia. The V gene is TRBV10-3, the J gene TRBJ1-1; 7 nucleotides match TRBD1. The source material was PBMCs from the stem cell graft donor, sampled from the stem cell graft. CDR3 bases: TGTGCCATCAGTCCTCTCACAGGGGAAACTGAAGCTTTCTTT. Translating it yields CAISPLTGETEAFF.